This T cell receptor beta chain was recorded in a study of blood T cell repertoires in COVID-19. The wider study: Both acute and convalescent COVID-19 samples were obtained from the United States, Italy and Spain. From T cells, B-cell-depleted T cells, or PBMCs came the material, which was cDNA or gDNA.

Germline CDR1 reads GTSNPN; CDR2 reads SVGIG (reference sequence). This CDR3 spans 19 amino acids. The V and J ends lost 5 bases and 5 bases, in that order; junction bases with no gene match: 25. In the authors' methods: Amplification from reference gene primers served as the basis for estimated nucleated cell counts. Sequencing used immunoSEQ multiplex PCR; TCRdb keeps in-frame clones, though not all of them. The DNA gave D and trimming, while V, J and clone size come from that table. Here the sample spans just over 50,000 clones, about 86% being singletons. This TCR was sampled from an elderly man with active COVID-19. The genes are TRBV30 and TRBJ2-3, with 7 bases identical to TRBD2. The sample comprised peripheral blood. CDR3 residues: CAWAGLEEVEEERRDTQYF. The CDR3 DNA reads TGTGCCTGGGCAGGACTAGAGGAGGTAGAGGAAGAGAGGAGAGATACGCAGTATTTT.